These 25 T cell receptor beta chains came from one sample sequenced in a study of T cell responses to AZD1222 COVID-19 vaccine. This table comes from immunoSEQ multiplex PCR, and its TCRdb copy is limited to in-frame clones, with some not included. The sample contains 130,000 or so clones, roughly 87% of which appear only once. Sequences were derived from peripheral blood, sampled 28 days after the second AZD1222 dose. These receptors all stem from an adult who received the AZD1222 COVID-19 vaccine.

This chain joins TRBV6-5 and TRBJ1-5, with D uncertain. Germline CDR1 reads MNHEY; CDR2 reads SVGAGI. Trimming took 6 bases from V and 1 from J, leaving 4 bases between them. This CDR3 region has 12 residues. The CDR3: CASRTSNQPQHF. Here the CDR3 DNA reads TGTGCCAGCAGGACCAGCAATCAGCCCCAGCATTTT.

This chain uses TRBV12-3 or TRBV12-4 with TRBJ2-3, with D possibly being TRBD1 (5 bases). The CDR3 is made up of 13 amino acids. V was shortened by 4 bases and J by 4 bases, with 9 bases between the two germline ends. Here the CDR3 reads CASSWQGADTQYF. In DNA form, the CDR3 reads TGTGCCAGCAGTTGGCAGGGCGCAGATACGCAGTATTTT.

The DNA of the CDR3 is TGCGCCAGCAGTCAGGACAGGGGCAATCAGCCCCAGCATTTT. Translated: CASSQDRGNQPQHF. The chain joins TRBV23-1 to TRBJ1-5; 8 bases match TRBD1. TRBV23-1 is labeled an ORF, and its function is uncertain. The CDR3 spans 14 residues. V shed 3 bases, J shed 2 bases, and the junction held 0 bases outside the gene matches.

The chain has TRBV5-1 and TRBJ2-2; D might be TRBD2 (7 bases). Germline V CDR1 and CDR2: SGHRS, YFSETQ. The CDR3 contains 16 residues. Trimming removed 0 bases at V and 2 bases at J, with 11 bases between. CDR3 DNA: TGCGCCAGCAGCTTGGTTGCGGGGGCTAACACCGGGGAGCTGTTTTTT. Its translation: CASSLVAGANTGELFF.

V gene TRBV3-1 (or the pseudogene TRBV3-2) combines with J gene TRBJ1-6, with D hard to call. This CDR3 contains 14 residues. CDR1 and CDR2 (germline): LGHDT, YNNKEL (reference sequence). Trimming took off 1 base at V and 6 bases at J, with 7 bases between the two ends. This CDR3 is CASSQGHTNSPLHF. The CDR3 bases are TGTGCCAGCAGCCAAGGGCATACTAATTCACCCCTCCACTTT.

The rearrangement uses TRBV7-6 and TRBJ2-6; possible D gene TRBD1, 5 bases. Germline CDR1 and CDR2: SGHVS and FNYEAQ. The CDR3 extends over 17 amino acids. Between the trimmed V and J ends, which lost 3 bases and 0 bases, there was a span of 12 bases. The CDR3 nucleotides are TGTGCCAGCAGCTTCCGACAGCCGAGCTCTGGGGCCAACGTCCTGACTTTC. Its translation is CASSFRQPSSGANVLTF.

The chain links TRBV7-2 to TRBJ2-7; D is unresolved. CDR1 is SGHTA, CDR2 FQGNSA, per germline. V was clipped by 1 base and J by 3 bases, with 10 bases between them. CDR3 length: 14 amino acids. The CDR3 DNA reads TGTGCCAGCAGCTTAGGTGCGTTAGTCTACGAGCAGTACTTC. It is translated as CASSLGALVYEQYF.

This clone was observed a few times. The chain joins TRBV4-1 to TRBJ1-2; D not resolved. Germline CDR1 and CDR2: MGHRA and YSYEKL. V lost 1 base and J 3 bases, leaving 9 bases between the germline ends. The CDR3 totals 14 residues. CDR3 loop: CASSQATADYGYTF. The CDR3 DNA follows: TGCGCCAGCAGCCAAGCCACAGCCGACTATGGCTACACCTTC.

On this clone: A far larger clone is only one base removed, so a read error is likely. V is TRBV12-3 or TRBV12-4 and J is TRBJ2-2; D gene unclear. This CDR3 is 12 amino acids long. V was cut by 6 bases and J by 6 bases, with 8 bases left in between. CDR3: CASRLPPGELFF. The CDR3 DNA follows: TGTGCCAGCAGACTGCCCCCCGGGGAGCTGTTTTTT.

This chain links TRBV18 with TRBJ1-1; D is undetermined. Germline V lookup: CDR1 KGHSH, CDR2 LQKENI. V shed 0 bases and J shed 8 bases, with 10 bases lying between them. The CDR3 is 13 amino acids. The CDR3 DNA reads TGTGCCAGCTCACCACCGGAATCGGGGGAAGCTTTCTTT. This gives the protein CASSPPESGEAFF.

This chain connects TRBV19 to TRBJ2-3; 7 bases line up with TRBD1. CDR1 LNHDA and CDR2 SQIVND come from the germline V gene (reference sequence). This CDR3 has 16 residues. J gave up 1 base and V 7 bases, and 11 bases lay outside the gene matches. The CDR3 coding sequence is TGTGCCAGTAACAGAGCCCCCGGGACAGGCACAGATACGCAGTATTTT. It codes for CASNRAPGTGTDTQYF. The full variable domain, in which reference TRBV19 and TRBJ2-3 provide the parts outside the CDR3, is DGGITQSPKYLFRKEGQNVTLSCEQNLNHDAMYWYRQDPGQGLRLIYYSQIVNDFQKGDIAEGYSVSREKKESFPLTVTSAQKNPTAFYLCASNRAPGTGTDTQYFGPGTRLTVL.

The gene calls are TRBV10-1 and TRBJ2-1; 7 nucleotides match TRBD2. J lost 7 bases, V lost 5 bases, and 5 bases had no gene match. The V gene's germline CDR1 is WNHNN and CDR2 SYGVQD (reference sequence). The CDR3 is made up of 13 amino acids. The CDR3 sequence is CASSPDGRNEQFF. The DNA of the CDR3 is TGCGCCAGCAGTCCGGACGGGAGGAATGAGCAGTTCTTC.

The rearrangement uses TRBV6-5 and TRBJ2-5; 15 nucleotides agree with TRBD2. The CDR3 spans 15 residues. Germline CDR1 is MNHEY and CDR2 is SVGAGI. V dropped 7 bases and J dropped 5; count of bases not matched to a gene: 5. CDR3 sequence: CASKTGTSGGETQYF. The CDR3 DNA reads TGTGCCAGCAAAACCGGGACTAGCGGGGGGGAGACCCAGTACTTC.

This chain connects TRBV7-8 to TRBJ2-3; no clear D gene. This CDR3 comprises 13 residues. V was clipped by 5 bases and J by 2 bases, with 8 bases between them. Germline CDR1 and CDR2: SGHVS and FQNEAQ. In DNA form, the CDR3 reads TGTGCCAGCAGCCCATGGGCCACAGATACGCAGTATTTT. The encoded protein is CASSPWATDTQYF.

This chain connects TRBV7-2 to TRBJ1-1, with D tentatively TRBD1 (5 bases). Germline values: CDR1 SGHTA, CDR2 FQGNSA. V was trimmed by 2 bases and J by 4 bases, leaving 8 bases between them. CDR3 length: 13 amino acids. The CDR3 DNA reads TGTGCCAGCAGCTTACAGGGTTCCACTGAAGCTTTCTTT. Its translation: CASSLQGSTEAFF.

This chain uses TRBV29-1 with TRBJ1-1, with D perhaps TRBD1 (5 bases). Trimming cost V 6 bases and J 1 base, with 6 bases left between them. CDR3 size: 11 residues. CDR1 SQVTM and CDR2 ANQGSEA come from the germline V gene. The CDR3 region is CSVGQNTEAFF. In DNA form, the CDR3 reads TGCAGCGTCGGACAGAACACTGAAGCTTTCTTT.

CDR3: CASSLHTDTQYF. The CDR3 DNA reads TGCGCCAGCAGCTTACACACAGATACGCAGTATTTT. The V and J genes are TRBV5-1 and TRBJ2-3; no clear D gene. The CDR3 covers 12 residues. The V end lost 2 bases, the J end lost 2 bases, and 3 bases lay between the germline ends. Germline assignment: CDR1 SGHRS and CDR2 YFSETQ.

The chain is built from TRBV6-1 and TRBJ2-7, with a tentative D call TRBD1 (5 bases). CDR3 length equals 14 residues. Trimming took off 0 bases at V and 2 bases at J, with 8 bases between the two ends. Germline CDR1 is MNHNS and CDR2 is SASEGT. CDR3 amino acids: CASSEAKGTYEQYF. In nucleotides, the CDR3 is TGTGCCAGCAGTGAAGCGAAGGGGACCTACGAGCAGTACTTC.

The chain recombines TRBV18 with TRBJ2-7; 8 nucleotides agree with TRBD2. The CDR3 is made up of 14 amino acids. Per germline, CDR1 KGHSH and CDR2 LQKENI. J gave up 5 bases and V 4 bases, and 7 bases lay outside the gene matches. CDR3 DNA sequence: TGTGCCAGCTCACGTACGGGGGGGCGGGACGAGCAGTACTTC. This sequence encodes CASSRTGGRDEQYF.

The CDR3: CASSLGRYEQFF. CDR3 DNA sequence: TGTGCCAGCAGCTTAGGACGTTATGAGCAGTTCTTC. This rearrangement joins TRBV7-2 to TRBJ2-1; D call uncertain. Germline V gene lookup returns CDR1 SGHTA and CDR2 FQGNSA. The CDR3 length is 12 residues. V gave up 1 base and J gave up 8 bases, with 6 bases separating them.

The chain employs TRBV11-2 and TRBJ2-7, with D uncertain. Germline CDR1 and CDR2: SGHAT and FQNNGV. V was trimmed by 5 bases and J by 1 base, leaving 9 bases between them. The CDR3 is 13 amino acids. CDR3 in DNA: TGTGCCAGCAGCCAAGGGTCTTCCTACGAGCAGTACTTC. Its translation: CASSQGSSYEQYF.

The CDR3 protein is CASVAGARETQYF. The CDR3 DNA is TGTGCCAGTGTAGCGGGAGCGCGGGAGACCCAGTACTTC. The chain employs TRBV19 and TRBJ2-5; 9 bases line up with TRBD2. V lost 8 bases, J lost 5 bases, and 6 bases stayed unmatched. The CDR3 is made up of 13 amino acids. Germline assignment: CDR1 LNHDA and CDR2 SQIVND (reference sequence).

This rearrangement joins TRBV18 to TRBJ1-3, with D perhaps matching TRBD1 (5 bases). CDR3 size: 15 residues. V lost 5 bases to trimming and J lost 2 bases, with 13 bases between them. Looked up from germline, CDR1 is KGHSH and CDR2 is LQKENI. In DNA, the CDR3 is TGTGCCAGCTCAGTCGGGACGGTCACTGGAAACACCATATATTTT. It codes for CASSVGTVTGNTIYF.

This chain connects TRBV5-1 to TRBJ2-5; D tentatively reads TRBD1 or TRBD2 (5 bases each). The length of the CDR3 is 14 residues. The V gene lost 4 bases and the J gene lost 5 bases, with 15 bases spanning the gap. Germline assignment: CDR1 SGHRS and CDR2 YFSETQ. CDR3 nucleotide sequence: TGCGCCAGCAGCAGTCTGGGGGTCGAGGAGACCCAGTACTTC. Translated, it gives CASSSLGVEETQYF.

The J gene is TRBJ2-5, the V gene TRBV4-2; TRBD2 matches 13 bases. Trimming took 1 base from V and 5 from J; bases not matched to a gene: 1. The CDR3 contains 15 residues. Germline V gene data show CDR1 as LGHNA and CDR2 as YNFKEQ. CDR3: CASSQGTSGGETQYF. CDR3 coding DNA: TGTGCCAGCAGCCAAGGGACTAGCGGGGGCGAGACCCAGTACTTC.